This entry lists 7 T cell receptor beta chains sequenced from one sample in a study of T-cell memory formation after mild COVID-19. TCRdb fed the 5' RACE reads into MiXCR, producing one record per CDR3 protein. This sample has about 200,000 distinct CDR3 sequences, with 16% found just once. Source material: PBMCs or a T cell subset sorted from them (not recorded which). These receptors were collected from an adult woman who had mild COVID-19 (a few samples of this study predate the infection). Cell type and time point are not known.

The V and J genes are TRBV25-1 and TRBJ2-7; the match to TRBD1 covers 9 bases. CDR3 length equals 13 residues. Germline trimming cut 6 bases from V and 1 base from J; bases unmatched to any gene: 1. Germline V lookup: CDR1 MGHDK, CDR2 SYGVNS. CDR3 region: CASRQGASYEQYF. As DNA, the CDR3 is TGTGCCAGCAGACAGGGGGCTTCCTACGAGCAGTACTTC.

This clonotype has more than one count but fewer than ten. The rearrangement uses TRBV5-6 and TRBJ1-1; TRBD1 matches at 9 bases. The CDR3 runs to 15 residues. The V and J ends lost 3 bases and 3 bases, in that order; junction bases with no gene match: 6. Germline V gene lookup returns CDR1 SGHDT and CDR2 YYEEEE. The CDR3: CASSWGTGIYTEAFF. CDR3 DNA: TGTGCCAGCAGCTGGGGGACAGGGATCTACACTGAAGCTTTCTTT.

The DNA for the CDR3 is TGTGCCAGCAGTGGAGCGGGAGGGCCAAAGGAGCAGTACTTC. Residues: CASSGAGGPKEQYF. This sequence joins TRBV25-1 and TRBJ2-7; TRBD2 matches at 10 bases. CDR3 length: 14 amino acids. The trim removed 4 bases at V and 7 bases at J, leaving 7 bases unmatched. Germline CDR1 reads MGHDK; CDR2 reads SYGVNS.

This clonotype was detected many times. This chain joins TRBV12-3 or TRBV12-4 and TRBJ1-6; D may be TRBD1 (6 bases). V was clipped by 6 bases and J by 3 bases, with 12 bases between them. The CDR3 contains 15 residues. Here the CDR3 DNA reads TGTGCCAGCAGCAGGGGAAGTGGCTATAATTCACCCCTCCACTTT. It is translated as CASSRGSGYNSPLHF.

This clonotype was detected only a few times. The rearrangement links TRBV9 to TRBJ2-5; TRBD2 matches 12 bases. This CDR3 spans 16 amino acids. Unmatched junction bases numbered 6, after V lost 1 base and J lost 5 bases. Germline CDR1 reads SGDLS; CDR2 reads YYNGEE. CDR3 in amino acids: CASSVSSGGARETQYF. For the CDR3, the DNA is TGTGCCAGCAGCGTATCTAGCGGGGGGGCCAGGGAGACCCAGTACTTC.

The chain couples TRBV7-2 to TRBJ2-3; tentatively, D is TRBD1 (5 bases). The germline V gene encodes CDR1 SGHTA and CDR2 FQGNSA. CDR3 length: 16 amino acids. Trimming removed 1 base at V and 2 bases at J, with 13 bases between. The CDR3 region has the DNA TGTGCCAGCAGCTTAGTTAGCCAGGGATACACAGATACGCAGTATTTT. Protein sequence: CASSLVSQGYTDTQYF.

The chain has TRBV6-1 and TRBJ2-7, with 12 bases aligning to TRBD1. Germline CDR1 MNHNS, CDR2 SASEGT. The V segment lost 5 bases and the J segment 3 bases; nucleotides outside the gene matches: 5. This CDR3 comprises 15 residues. CDR3 sequence: CASSWDRGPNYEQYF. The CDR3 nucleotides read TGTGCCAGCAGTTGGGACAGGGGGCCCAACTACGAGCAGTACTTC.